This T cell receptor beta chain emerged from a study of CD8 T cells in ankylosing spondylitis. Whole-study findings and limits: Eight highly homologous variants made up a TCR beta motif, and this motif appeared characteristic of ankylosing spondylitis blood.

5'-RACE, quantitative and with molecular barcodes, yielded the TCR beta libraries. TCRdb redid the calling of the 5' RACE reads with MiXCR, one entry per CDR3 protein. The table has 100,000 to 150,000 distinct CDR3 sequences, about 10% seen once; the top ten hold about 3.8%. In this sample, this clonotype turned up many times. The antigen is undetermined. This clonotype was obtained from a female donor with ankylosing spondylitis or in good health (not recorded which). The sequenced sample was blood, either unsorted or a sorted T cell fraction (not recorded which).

DNA of the CDR3: TGTGCCAGCAGCTTAGCCCACACAGATACGCAGTATTTT. Amino acid sequence: CASSLAHTDTQYF. The chain recombines TRBV7-3 with TRBJ2-3, with D hard to call. This CDR3 is built from 13 residues. V lost 2 bases to trimming and J lost 2 bases, with 5 bases between them. Germline CDR1 is SGHTA and CDR2 is FQGTGA.